This is a list of T cell receptor beta chains from one sample in a study of T cell repertoires in cytomegalovirus infection. Each CDR3 protein gets one entry after TCRdb re-called the reads with MiXCR. This sample has roughly 180,000 distinct CDR3 sequences, with 20% to 25% found just once. Their specific antigens are unknown. The input for sequencing was CD8+ T cells from cultured PBMCs, taken from culture after CMV antigen stimulation. These receptors were collected from a human donor in good health (CMV status not recorded). Some clones in this sample may be carry-over from other donors' samples. The CDR3 runs from the conserved cysteine through the conserved F or W. A D gene is named only where the DNA matches it firmly. Expanded clones get a size class; other rows say once, few or many, or leave the size out.

D	V	size	length	J	CDR3	DNA
TRBD2	TRBV7-9	few	17	TRBJ2-1	CASSPRGAGGPGNEQFF	TGTGCCAGCAGCCCCCGGGGGGCGGGGGGGCCGGGGAATGAGCAGTTCTTC
.	TRBV12-3/TRBV12-4	few	15	TRBJ1-5	CASSLAGTALGPQHF	TGTGCCAGCAGTTTAGCGGGGACTGCCTTAGGGCCCCAGCATTTT
TRBD2	TRBV7-3	.	15	TRBJ2-3	CASSSGGGAPDTQYF	TGTGCCAGCAGCTCCGGCGGGGGGGCCCCAGATACGCAGTATTTT
TRBD1	TRBV7-8	few	16	TRBJ2-1	CASSLYDRGYNDEQFF	TGTGCCAGCAGCCTTTATGACAGGGGGTACAACGATGAGCAGTTCTTC
.	TRBV19	few	13	TRBJ2-7	CASSIARGSEQYF	TGTGCCAGTAGTATAGCGCGTGGGAGCGAGCAGTACTTC
.	TRBV7-2	few	19	TRBJ2-4	CASSLASRMMLGAKNIQYF	TGTGCCAGCAGCTTAGCATCCAGGATGATGTTAGGAGCCAAAAACATTCAGTACTTC
.	TRBV7-8	many	14	TRBJ1-1	CASLGQSMNTEAFF	TGTGCCAGCTTAGGACAGTCGATGAACACTGAAGCTTTCTTT
TRBD2	TRBV25-1	.	15	TRBJ2-3	CASSELAGDTDTQYF	TGTGCCAGCAGTGAACTAGCGGGAGACACAGATACGCAGTATTTT
.	TRBV20-1	medium-sized	15	TRBJ2-7	CSARDWAGASYEQYF	TGCAGTGCTAGAGATTGGGCGGGGGCTTCCTACGAGCAGTACTTC
TRBD1	TRBV30	.	15	TRBJ1-2	CAWSVPQDRRYGYTF	TGTGCCTGGAGTGTACCCCAGGACAGGAGGTATGGCTACACCTTC
TRBD1	TRBV7-2	.	14	TRBJ2-7	CASSLAGGKYEQYF	TGTGCCAGCAGCTTAGCAGGGGGCAAATACGAGCAGTACTTC
.	TRBV29-1	few	10	TRBJ2-1	CSVEYNEQFF	TGCAGCGTTGAGTACAATGAGCAGTTCTTC